The sequence of this T cell receptor beta chain was determined in a study of shared clonotypes between healthy human individuals (dated by TCRdb to 2018 to 2020). At the level of the whole study: Two women and a few men aged 18 to 49 years were included in the cohort. For each donor, CD4 naive and CD4 memory were each run on three plates, CD8 naive on two plates, and CD8 memory on one plate. The study deeply sequenced blood TCR repertoires of about 5 healthy adults to estimate repertoire size and the extent of clonotype sharing between individuals. Libraries were prepared and TCR repertoires were sequenced by different laboratories using diverse techniques, in order to increase sequencing depth and limit assay-specific biases. Leukapheresis yielded between about 0.94 and 8.9 billion PBMCs per donor.

The CDR3 has 13 amino acids, counting the end cysteine and phenylalanine. Of the read, only the CDR3 DNA is kept; its 39 bases are in frame from base 1. The germline V gene encodes CDR1 SQVTM and CDR2 ANQGSEA. The junction carries 14 bases between V and J, which are trimmed by 7 bases and 2 bases respectively. The research as a whole found: Compared with non-shared clonotypes, the clonotypes found in all four sorted-subset donors had higher generation probabilities. Based on pairwise subsampling, the degree of clonotype sharing among donors was expected to be affected by sequencing depth. Sharing across several donors was observed for approximately 4.6% of naive CD4, around 3.5% of naive CD8, over 2% of memory CD4, and over 0.3% of memory CD8 clonotypes. Because the study included only a small number of donors, the genetic and exposure-history diversity represented was limited. Sampling was limited to blood, and TCR repertoires in tissue likely differ from TCR repertoires in blood. Incomplete sequencing was indicated by rarefaction of sorted-subset datasets, despite the large sequencing depth. Naive subsets generally had larger estimated clonotype richness than memory subsets did.

A note on this clone: No cognate antigen has been identified for it. Base quality data are lacking; no much larger clone is found one base away.

Donors were healthy HIV-negative adults with no recently reported acute infections or vaccinations. Only Caucasian adults living in Nashville, Tennessee, USA were represented among the donors. CD4+ T cells were enriched through magnetic negative selection, after which naive cells were positively selected on CD45RA and the remaining negative fraction served as the memory subset. Blood was obtained by leukapheresis, after which PBMCs were separated by Ficoll-Histopaque density gradient centrifugation and cryopreserved in liquid nitrogen vapor phase. Analytical flow cytometry was used to check the purity and quantity of each magnetically sorted T cell population. Each sorted fraction had its genomic DNA isolated and then quantified by UV absorbance on a Nanodrop 2000c. Using the deep immunoSEQ assay, TCR CDR3 regions were amplified from genomic DNA by multiplex PCR. Genomic DNA extracted from each cell subset was distributed evenly over all wells of several immunoSEQ 96-well plates, and each plate served as one replicate. For sorted subsets, each replicate PCR was loaded with about 0.2 ug genomic DNA, equivalent to some 27,000 T cell genomes. The purified libraries were quantified using a Qubit 3.0 fluorometer, sized with a Bioanalyzer 2100, and then quantified again using the KAPA Library Quantification kit. Each immunoSEQ 96-well plate was sequenced on its own single-read 150-cycle Illumina NextSeq 550 flow cell. The original methods were these. Because the immunoSEQ output included only junctional sequences and no quality scores, the filtering could not be the same as the filtering used for full-length reads. Sequences were annotated with PyIR, a Python wrapper for IgBLAST v1.9, using IMGT germline references to assign V/J genes and CDR3. Reads were filtered out if the reads had weak V/J assignments (E-value above 1e-6), no CDR3, stop codons, out-of-frame junctions, or ambiguous translated residues. V3J clonotypes were defined as sequences sharing the same inferred V gene, J gene, and CDR3 amino acid sequence. The percentage overlap between two repertoires was calculated by dividing the number of shared unique clonotypes by the size of the smaller repertoire. Repertoire richness was assessed with RTK rarefaction, the Chao1 estimator, and Recon v2.1 estimates of unobserved clonotypes. Generation probabilities for all TCRbeta clonotypes obtained by the gDNA method from a few donors were computed using OLGA. As stored in TCRdb, this immuneACCESS dataset retains in-frame rearrangements with V and J assigned. A fraction of the clones does not appear; measured against another copy, unresolved V genes explain less than half of the discrepancy, and the remainder lacks a known reason. V, J and clone size are taken as reported in that table, and D and trimming were inferred from the DNA itself. The table for this sample lists 2 million to 3 million clones; approximately 92% of them were counted only once. The ten largest clones represent roughly 0.15% of the sample.

This TCR derives from a man in his late teens or twenties in good health. Specimen: naive CD4+ T cells sorted from blood. The sample's cell subset or site label, in plain terms: CD45RA+ positively selected. Recombination connected TRBV29-1 to TRBJ1-1; the D gene cannot be resolved reliably. DNA sequence: TGCAGCGCCGTTAACCCGCTTAACACTGAAGCTTTCTTT. Translated, this gives CSAVNPLNTEAFF.